The TCR beta chain described here comes from a study of identical twins. Study observations and caveats: Twin pairs had excess sharing that was weaker in beta out-of-frame sequences.

This clonotype turned up a few times. The antigen is not known. Germline V gene data show CDR1 as SGHTA and CDR2 as FQGTGA. The CDR3 totals 15 residues. V gave up 5 bases and J gave up 2 bases; unmatched junction bases: 8. TCRdb reprocessed the 5' RACE reads with MiXCR, giving one entry per CDR3 protein. The sample holds a few hundred thousand distinct CDR3 sequences, approximately 8.3% seen once. The data were also submitted as part of a second study, on yellow fever vaccine responses in identical twins.

The source of this sequence is a woman between 18 and 29 years old in good health. The sequenced material came from CD8+ T cells sorted from blood. The chain couples TRBV7-3 to TRBJ2-5, with 7 bases matching TRBD2. CDR3 loop: CASSPWGGVQETQYF. The DNA of the CDR3 is TGTGCCAGCAGCCCGTGGGGGGGGGTTCAAGAGACCCAGTACTTC.